A single sample is the source of the 26 T cell receptor beta chains below, sequenced in a study of shared clonotypes between healthy human individuals (dated by TCRdb to about 2020). Libraries were prepared through the immunoSEQ multiplex PCR assay. The table comes from immuneACCESS by way of TCRdb, which keeps in-frame sequences with V and J called. Part of the clones is missing from these tables; in studies checked, under half for an unresolved V gene and the rest for unknown reasons. In this sample the table shows around 2.5 million clones, 93% of which occur a single time. 0.35% to 0.45% of the sample is in the top ten clones. Sequencing input: naive CD4+ T cells from PBMCs. The cell subset or site label of this sample denotes: CD45RA+ positively selected. These receptors were collected from a young man in good health. Some clones in this sample may be carry-over from other donors' samples.

On this clone itself: At the DNA level, this CDR3 is encoded by other sequences in the same sample as well. The rearrangement joins TRBV28 to TRBJ1-2, with D unresolved. The CDR3 is 12 residues long. Trimming took 5 bases from V and 5 from J, leaving 9 bases between them. The germline gives CDR1 MDHEN, CDR2 SYDVKM. DNA of the CDR3: TGTGCCAGCAGTCTTCTCGGGTATGGCTACACCTTC. Translated: CASSLLGYGYTF.

This sequence joins TRBV7-8 and TRBJ1-1; D unresolved. Germline-derived CDR1 and CDR2 are SGHVS and FQNEAQ. Trimming cost V 2 bases and J 10 bases, with 17 bases left between them. The CDR3 loop spans 14 amino acids. The CDR3 loop reads CASSLRGGSLGAFF. DNA of the CDR3: TGTGCCAGCAGCTTACGCGGCGGATCACTGGGAGCTTTCTTT.

The V and J genes are TRBV11-2 and TRBJ2-7; weak D call: TRBD1 (6 bases). The CDR3 spans 15 residues. The V and J ends lost 1 base and 3 bases respectively, with 13 bases between them. Germline V gene data show CDR1 as SGHAT and CDR2 as FQNNGV. The CDR3 DNA is TGTGCCAGCAGCTTAGCTCAACAGGGATACTACGAGCAGTACTTC. Protein: CASSLAQQGYYEQYF.

This chain joins TRBV5-4 and TRBJ1-1; D possibly corresponds to TRBD1 (5 bases). The CDR3 covers 14 residues. Germline V gene lookup returns CDR1 SGHNT and CDR2 YYREEE (reference sequence). The germline V and J ends were trimmed by 2 bases and 1 base, with 9 bases remaining between them. CDR3 coding DNA: TGTGCCAGCAGCTTCAGGGAGGGGAACACTGAAGCTTTCTTT. The encoded protein is CASSFREGNTEAFF.

In the case of this clone: This specimen includes other DNA sequences encoding the same CDR3. V gene TRBV19 combines with J gene TRBJ2-7; the match to TRBD2 covers 12 bases. The CDR3 is 15 residues long. With 3 bases clipped from V and 2 bases from J, the junction kept 2 bases outside the gene matches. Germline CDR1 LNHDA, CDR2 SQIVND (reference sequence). Here the CDR3 DNA reads TGTGCCAGTAGTATGGGACTAGCGGGTACCTACGAGCAGTACTTC. Protein sequence: CASSMGLAGTYEQYF.

A word on this clone: Other DNA sequences of this sample code for an identical CDR3. This sequence joins TRBV18 and TRBJ2-2; either TRBD1 or TRBD2 may supply D (5 bases each). The germline CDR1 and CDR2 sequences are KGHSH and LQKENI. V lost 0 bases and J lost 4, with 12 bases in between. The CDR3 is made up of 16 amino acids. In nucleotides, the CDR3 is TGTGCCAGCTCACCACCAGCAGGGAGCGGCACCGGGGAGCTGTTTTTT. Protein product: CASSPPAGSGTGELFF.

The gene calls are TRBV6-6 and TRBJ2-5; a weak D match, TRBD2 (6 bases). Germline CDR1 and CDR2: MNHNY and SVGAGI (reference sequence). The CDR3 is 16 amino acids. The V end lost 5 bases, the J end lost 2 bases, and 18 bases lay between the germline ends. CDR3 sequence: CASSKGLGEWQETQYF. CDR3 nucleotide sequence: TGTGCCAGCAGTAAGGGACTGGGGGAGTGGCAAGAGACCCAGTACTTC.

This clone was observed a single time. This rearrangement joins TRBV7-6 to TRBJ2-7, with TRBD1 matching over 8 bases. The CDR3 totals 16 residues. Germline CDR1 reads SGHVS; CDR2 reads FNYEAQ. J lost 6 bases, V lost 5 bases, and 15 bases had no gene match. The CDR3 here is CASSLATRDRRSEQYF. CDR3 nucleotides: TGTGCCAGCAGCCTCGCTACCCGGGACAGGAGGTCCGAGCAGTACTTC.

The genes are TRBV7-3 and TRBJ1-1, with D maybe TRBD1 (5 bases). The CDR3 totals 15 residues. Germline loops: CDR1 SGHTA, CDR2 FQGTGA. The ends were cut back, 2 bases at V and 1 base at J, with 11 bases in the middle. In DNA, the CDR3 is TGTGCCAGCAGCTTAGAAGGGGCGAGGAACACTGAAGCTTTCTTT. Its translation is CASSLEGARNTEAFF.

The chain uses TRBV6-1 and TRBJ2-1, with TRBD2 as a possible D gene (5 bases). This CDR3 has 14 residues. Germline V CDR1 and CDR2: MNHNS, SASEGT. The V end lost 4 bases, the J end lost 3 bases, and 10 bases lay between the germline ends. The CDR3 reads CASSGGVLYNEQFF. CDR3 DNA: TGTGCCAGCAGTGGGGGAGTACTCTACAATGAGCAGTTCTTC.

Here the CDR3 DNA reads TGCGCCAGCAGCCCCGGGGACAGGGACCTTAATTACTACAATGAGCAGTTCTTC. Translating gives CASSPGDRDLNYYNEQFF. The chain couples TRBV5-1 to TRBJ2-1; TRBD1 matches at 9 bases. CDR1 is SGHRS, CDR2 YFSETQ, per germline. The CDR3 is 18 amino acids. With V trimmed by 4 bases and J by 3 bases, 14 bases remained unmatched.

This clone was recorded only once. The chain recombines TRBV5-5 with TRBJ2-5, with 7 bases aligning to TRBD1. V trimming: 4 bases; J trimming: 3 bases; junction bases outside the gene matches: 6. The CDR3 is 14 residues long. Germline V gives CDR1 SGHKS, CDR2 YYEKEE (reference sequence). CDR3 amino acids: CASSTRTGEETQYF. The CDR3 region has the DNA TGTGCCAGCAGCACCCGGACAGGCGAAGAGACCCAGTACTTC.

This clone appeared a single time. Additional DNA sequences in this sample encode the identical CDR3. The chain joins TRBV18 to TRBJ1-1, with 9 bases identical to TRBD1. Per the germline V gene, CDR1 is KGHSH and CDR2 is LQKENI. J gave up 2 bases and V 6 bases, and 4 bases lay outside the gene matches. CDR3 length: 14 amino acids. CDR3 amino acids: CASSPDRGNTEAFF. CDR3 DNA: TGTGCCAGCTCCCCGGACAGGGGTAACACTGAAGCTTTCTTT. Complete variable domain (other parts from reference TRBV18 and TRBJ1-1): NAGVMQNPRHLVRRRGQEARLRCSPMKGHSHVYWYRQLPEEGLKFMVYLQKENIIDESGMPKERFSAEFPKEGPSILRIQQVVRGDSAAYFCASSPDRGNTEAFFGQGTRLTVV.

The CDR3 DNA follows: TGTGCCAGCAGCGGTAATACGATATACGAGCAGTACTTC. Residues: CASSGNTIYEQYF. This rearrangement joins TRBV2 to TRBJ2-7; D is ambiguous. Germline CDR1 is SNHLY and CDR2 is FYNNEI. Trimming shortened V by 6 bases and J by 4 bases, and 13 bases separated the two germline ends. CDR3 size: 13 residues. Drawing the rest from reference TRBV2 and TRBJ2-7, the complete variable domain is EPEVTQTPSHQVTQMGQEVILRCVPISNHLYFYWYRQILGQKVEFLVSFYNNEISEKSEIFDDQFSVERPDGSNFTLKIRSTKLEDSAMYFCASSGNTIYEQYFGPGTRLTVT.

This rearrangement joins TRBV11-2 to TRBJ2-2; 8 bases are shared with TRBD1. Germline assignment: CDR1 SGHAT and CDR2 FQNNGV. J gave up 1 base and V 3 bases, and 1 base lay outside the gene matches. The CDR3 spans 15 residues. CDR3: CASSFGTGNTGELFF. The CDR3 DNA reads TGTGCCAGCAGCTTCGGGACAGGGAACACCGGGGAGCTGTTTTTT.

This chain links TRBV28 with TRBJ2-7; D remains unclear. The CDR3 spans 12 residues. The germline V gene encodes CDR1 MDHEN and CDR2 SYDVKM. Between the trimmed V and J ends, which lost 10 bases and 0 bases, there was a span of 10 bases. CDR3 DNA: TGTGCCACTCAATATAGCTCCTACGAGCAGTACTTC. Its protein is CATQYSSYEQYF.

The chain links TRBV27 to TRBJ1-5; no clear D gene. The CDR3 runs 12 residues. Trimming took 6 bases from V and 5 from J, leaving 8 bases between them. Germline V gene data show CDR1 as MNHEY and CDR2 as SMNVEV (reference sequence). This CDR3 reads CASRGRDQPQHF. The CDR3 bases are TGTGCCAGCAGGGGCAGAGATCAGCCCCAGCATTTT.

The V gene is TRBV7-9, the J gene TRBJ1-1; D gene ambiguous. The germline V gene encodes CDR1 SEHNR and CDR2 FQNEAQ (reference sequence). The CDR3 has 13 amino acids. Trimming left V 1 base short and J 8 bases short, with 11 bases between. The CDR3 DNA sequence: TGTGCCAGCAGCTTAGGAGGCCAGCCAGAAGCTTTCTTT. Translated, it gives CASSLGGQPEAFF. Looking up the rest from reference TRBV7-9 and TRBJ1-1 gives the full variable domain: DTGVSQNPRHKITKRGQNVTFRCDPISEHNRLYWYRQTLGQGPEFLTYFQNEAQLEKSRLLSDRFSAERPKGSFSTLEIQRTEQGDSAMYLCASSLGGQPEAFFGQGTRLTVV.

This chain links TRBV30 with TRBJ2-3; D possibly corresponds to TRBD2 (5 bases). Germline values: CDR1 GTSNPN, CDR2 SVGIG (reference sequence). Trimming stripped 5 bases from V and 0 bases from J, with 21 bases between. The CDR3 has 17 amino acids. The CDR3 spells CAWAAGDWAASTDTQYF. Written as DNA, the CDR3 is TGTGCCTGGGCCGCCGGGGATTGGGCAGCTAGCACAGATACGCAGTATTTT.

The chain combines TRBV7-7 with TRBJ2-7; D possibly corresponds to TRBD2 (5 bases). The V gene lost 1 base and the J gene lost 4 bases, with 8 bases spanning the gap. The CDR3 length is 13 residues. Looked up from germline, CDR1 is SSHAT and CDR2 is FNYEAQ (reference sequence). This CDR3 reads CASSLGEPYEQYF. The CDR3 DNA reads TGTGCCAGCAGCTTAGGGGAGCCGTACGAGCAGTACTTC.

For the CDR3, the DNA is TGTGCCAGCAGCTTAAGTCAGGGGCCAGGGGTCTACGAGCAGTACTTC. Its protein is CASSLSQGPGVYEQYF. This sequence joins TRBV11-2 and TRBJ2-7; perhaps TRBD1 as D (6 bases). This CDR3 region has 16 residues. With 2 bases removed from V and 3 bases from J, the gap between germline ends came to 17 bases. Per germline, CDR1 SGHAT and CDR2 FQNNGV.

This rearrangement joins TRBV30 to TRBJ1-2; TRBD1 matches 9 bases. CDR1 and CDR2 from the germline V gene are GTSNPN and SVGIG (reference sequence). This CDR3 contains 14 residues. J was trimmed by 5 bases and V by 6 bases; bases with no gene match: 10. This CDR3 is CACLGQGRWYGYTF. In nucleotides, the CDR3 is TGTGCCTGCCTAGGACAGGGGAGGTGGTATGGCTACACCTTC.

About this clone: This CDR3 is also generated by other DNA sequences in the sample. The chain uses TRBV7-9 and TRBJ2-5; TRBD1 matches 7 bases. Germline-derived CDR1 and CDR2 are SEHNR and FQNEAQ (reference sequence). The CDR3 has 14 amino acids. Trimming took 5 bases from V and 1 from J; bases not matched to a gene: 4. Here the CDR3 reads CASSLGTAQETQYF. In DNA form, the CDR3 reads TGTGCCAGCAGCCTGGGGACAGCCCAAGAGACCCAGTACTTC. The variable domain in full, with the rest retrieved from reference TRBV7-9 and TRBJ2-5, is DTGVSQNPRHKITKRGQNVTFRCDPISEHNRLYWYRQTLGQGPEFLTYFQNEAQLEKSRLLSDRFSAERPKGSFSTLEIQRTEQGDSAMYLCASSLGTAQETQYFGPGTRLLVL.

V is TRBV25-1 and J is TRBJ1-1; perhaps TRBD1 as D (6 bases). From germline, CDR1 is MGHDK and CDR2 SYGVNS. Trimming removed 2 bases from V and 0 bases from J, with 10 bases in between. This CDR3 region has 15 residues. DNA of the CDR3: TGTGCCAGCAGTGAAGCAGGGGCCTTGAACACTGAAGCTTTCTTT. It codes for CASSEAGALNTEAFF. Variable domain in full (rest from reference TRBV25-1 and TRBJ1-1): EADIYQTPRYLVIGTGKKITLECSQTMGHDKMYWYQQDPGMELHLIHYSYGVNSTEKGDLSSESTVSRIRTEHFPLTLESARPSHTSQYLCASSEAGALNTEAFFGQGTRLTVV.

This rearrangement joins TRBV29-1 to TRBJ1-5, with D possibly matching TRBD1 (5 bases). This CDR3 is 13 amino acids long. CDR1 and CDR2 from the germline V gene are SQVTM and ANQGSEA. V dropped 7 bases and J dropped 0 bases, with 10 bases sitting between them. The CDR3 DNA reads TGCAGCGCGGTGACAGATAGCAATCAGCCCCAGCATTTT. Its translation is CSAVTDSNQPQHF. The variable domain in full, completed from reference TRBV29-1 and TRBJ1-5, reads SAVISQKPSRDICQRGTSLTIQCQVDSQVTMMFWYRQQPGQSLTLIATANQGSEATYESGFVIDKFPISRPNLTFSTLTVSNMSPEDSSIYLCSAVTDSNQPQHFGDGTRLSIL.

The chain couples TRBV9 to TRBJ2-2, with D possibly matching TRBD1 (6 bases). V lost 4 bases, J lost 4 bases, and 17 bases lay in between. Germline assignment: CDR1 SGDLS and CDR2 YYNGEE. The CDR3 covers 16 residues. CDR3 in DNA: TGTGCCAGCAGCTCGCGGTTGGACAGTCGCACCGGGGAGCTGTTTTTT. Its translation is CASSSRLDSRTGELFF.